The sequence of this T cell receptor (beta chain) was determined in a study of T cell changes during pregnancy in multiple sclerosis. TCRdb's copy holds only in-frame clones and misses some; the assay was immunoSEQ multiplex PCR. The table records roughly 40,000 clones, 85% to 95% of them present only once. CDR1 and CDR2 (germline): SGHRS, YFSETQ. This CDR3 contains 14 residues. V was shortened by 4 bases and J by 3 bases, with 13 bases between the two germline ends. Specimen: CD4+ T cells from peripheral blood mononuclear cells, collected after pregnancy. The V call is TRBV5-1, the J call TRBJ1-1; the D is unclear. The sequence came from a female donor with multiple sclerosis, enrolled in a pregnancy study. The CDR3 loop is CASSGTMVDTEAFF. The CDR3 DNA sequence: TGCGCCAGCAGCGGAACTATGGTGGACACTGAAGCTTTCTTT.